This T cell receptor beta chain emerged from a study of response to subunit inactivated influenza vaccine. After removal of 4 bases from V and 7 bases from J, the junction contained 7 bases not matched to a gene. This CDR3 comprises 15 residues. Germline V gene sequence: CDR1 SGHAT, CDR2 FQNNGV. Points from the study as a whole: The authors put forward the suggestion that each seasonal influenza vaccination may bring in only a limited number of new T cells.

This clonotype turned up a few times. The antigen is undetermined. TCRdb redid the calling of the RT-PCR reads with MiXCR, one entry per CDR3 protein. The repertoire holds about 780,000 distinct CDR3 sequences, with about 18% as singletons. The TCR comes from a man in his forties or fifties who received an inactivated influenza vaccine. The sample here was PBMCs from blood, taken more than 4 days after vaccination. The chain couples TRBV11-2 to TRBJ2-1, with TRBD2 matching 10 bases. This CDR3 is CASSSSGGAANEQFF. The DNA of the CDR3 is TGTGCCAGCAGCTCCAGCGGGGGGGCCGCGAATGAGCAGTTCTTC.